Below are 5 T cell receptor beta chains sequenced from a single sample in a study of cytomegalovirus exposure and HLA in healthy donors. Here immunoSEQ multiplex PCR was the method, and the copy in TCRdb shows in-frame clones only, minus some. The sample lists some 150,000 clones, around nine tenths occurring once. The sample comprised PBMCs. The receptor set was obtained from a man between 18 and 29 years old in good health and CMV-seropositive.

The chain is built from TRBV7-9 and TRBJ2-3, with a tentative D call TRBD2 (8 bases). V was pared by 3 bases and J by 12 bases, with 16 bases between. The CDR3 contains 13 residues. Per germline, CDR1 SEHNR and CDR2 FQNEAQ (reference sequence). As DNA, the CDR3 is TGTGCCAGCAGCTTTACGGGGGGGGACAGTCAGTATTTT. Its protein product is CASSFTGGDSQYF.

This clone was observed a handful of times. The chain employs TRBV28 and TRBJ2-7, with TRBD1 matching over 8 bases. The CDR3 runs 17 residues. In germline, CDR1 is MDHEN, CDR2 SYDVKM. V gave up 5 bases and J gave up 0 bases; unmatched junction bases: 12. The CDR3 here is CASSPSGQGFTSYEQYF. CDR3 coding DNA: TGTGCCAGCAGTCCTTCAGGACAGGGCTTTACCTCCTACGAGCAGTACTTC.

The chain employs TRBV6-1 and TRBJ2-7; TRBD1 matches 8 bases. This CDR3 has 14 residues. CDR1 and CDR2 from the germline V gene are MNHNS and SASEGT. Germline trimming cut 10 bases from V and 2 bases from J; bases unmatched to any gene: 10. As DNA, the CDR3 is TGTGCCACCTACCGGGGACAGGCCCCCTACGAGCAGTACTTC. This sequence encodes CATYRGQAPYEQYF.

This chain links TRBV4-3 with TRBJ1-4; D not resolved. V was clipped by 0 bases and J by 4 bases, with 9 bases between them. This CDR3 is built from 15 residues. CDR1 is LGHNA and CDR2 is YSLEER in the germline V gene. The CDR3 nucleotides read TGCGCCAGCAGCCAAGATAGCAGCTTTAATGAAAAACTGTTTTTT. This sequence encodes CASSQDSSFNEKLFF.

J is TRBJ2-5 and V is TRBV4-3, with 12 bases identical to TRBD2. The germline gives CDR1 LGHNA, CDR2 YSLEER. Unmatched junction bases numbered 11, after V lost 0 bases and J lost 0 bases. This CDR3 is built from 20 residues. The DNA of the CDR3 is TGCGCCAGCAGCCAAGATTATAGGACTAGCGGGGCTATGTACCAAGAGACCCAGTACTTC. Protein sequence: CASSQDYRTSGAMYQETQYF.